These 22 T cell receptor beta chains were sequenced from one sample in a study of response to subunit inactivated influenza vaccine. TCRdb analysed the RT-PCR reads with MiXCR anew, one entry per CDR3 protein. In the table there are roughly 700,000 distinct CDR3 sequences, over 11% of which are singletons. Here the sequenced sample was PBMCs from blood, taken 14 days before vaccination. The receptors here all came from a man aged 50-60 years who received an inactivated influenza vaccine.

The chain links TRBV2 to TRBJ1-1, with D uncertain. This CDR3 is built from 14 residues. Germline V gene data show CDR1 as SNHLY and CDR2 as FYNNEI. The ends were cut back, 1 base at V and 0 bases at J, with 6 bases in the middle. CDR3 DNA: TGTGCCAGCAGTGAAGTAGGGATGAACACTGAAGCTTTCTTT. Residues: CASSEVGMNTEAFF.

In its sample, this clonotype was seen a few times. V and J are TRBV11-3 and TRBJ2-1, with 11 positions matching TRBD2. The germline V gene encodes CDR1 SGHNT and CDR2 YENEEA. The J segment lost 6 bases and the V segment lost 0 bases, leaving 4 bases of the junction unmatched. CDR3 length equals 16 residues. The CDR3, as DNA: TGTGCCAGCAGCTTAGACGGACTAGCGGGTTTCAATGAGCAGTTCTTC. This encodes CASSLDGLAGFNEQFF.

This clonotype was seen repeatedly, ten times or more. The chain has TRBV13 and TRBJ2-7; no definite D call. There are 12 residues in the CDR3. The V and J ends lost 2 bases and 5 bases respectively, with 7 bases between them. The germline V gene has CDR1 PRHDT and CDR2 FYEKMQ (reference sequence). The DNA of the CDR3 is TGTGCCAGCAGCTTAATGTTTCACGAGCAGTACTTC. The encoded protein is CASSLMFHEQYF. The whole variable domain, remainder taken from reference TRBV13 and TRBJ2-7, is AAGVIQSPRHLIKEKRETATLKCYPIPRHDTVYWYQQGPGQDPQFLISFYEKMQSDKGSIPDRFSAQQFSDYHSELNMSSLELGDSALYFCASSLMFHEQYFGPGTRLTVT.

This clonotype was counted a few times. The chain carries TRBV28 and TRBJ1-6; D unresolved. The CDR3 runs to 18 residues. The germline gives CDR1 MDHEN, CDR2 SYDVKM. Trimming cost V 4 bases and J 6 bases, with 22 bases left between them. CDR3 loop: CASSWKPTLGSFNSPLHF. DNA for the CDR3: TGTGCCAGCAGTTGGAAGCCAACCCTGGGGTCTTTTAATTCACCCCTCCACTTT.

As concerns this clonotype: An end of the junction does not agree with germline; a read error may underlie this. The chain recombines TRBV10-3 with TRBJ2-3, with TRBD2 matching over 11 bases. From germline, CDR1 is ENHRY and CDR2 SYGVKD. This CDR3 has 18 amino acids. CDR3 residues: CAFSSETVAGGGTDTQYF. CDR3 bases: TGTGCCTTCAGTTCGGAAACTGTAGCGGGAGGGGGCACAGATACGCAGTATTTT.

This chain links TRBV4-1 with TRBJ2-7; 8 nucleotides align to TRBD2. Germline-derived CDR1 and CDR2 are MGHRA and YSYEKL. V lost 0 bases to trimming and J lost 1 base; unmatched junction nucleotides: 5. This CDR3 is 16 amino acids long. This CDR3 reads CASSQDREGISYEQYF. In DNA, the CDR3 is TGCGCCAGCAGCCAAGATCGGGAGGGGATTTCCTACGAGCAGTACTTC.

In its sample, this clonotype was seen a few times. The chain recombines TRBV12-3 or TRBV12-4 with TRBJ2-7, with no clear D. V dropped 4 bases and J dropped 4 bases, with 11 bases sitting between them. CDR3 length: 13 amino acids. This CDR3 reads CASSYEVGYEQYF. CDR3 coding DNA: TGTGCCAGCAGTTATGAGGTCGGTTACGAGCAGTACTTC.

In this sample, this clonotype turned up a few times. This chain connects TRBV4-1 to TRBJ1-2, with a possible D match to TRBD1 (5 bases). Per germline, CDR1 MGHRA and CDR2 YSYEKL. The length of the CDR3 is 20 residues. The ends were cut back, 3 bases at V and 4 bases at J, with 30 bases in the middle. The CDR3 is CASSHNWAPPLPAGGYGYTF. The CDR3 bases are TGCGCCAGCAGCCATAACTGGGCACCGCCGCTGCCCGCGGGGGGCTATGGCTACACCTTC.

This clonotype was seen more than once but under ten times. The rearrangement joins TRBV25-1 to TRBJ1-5; weak D call: TRBD1 (5 bases). The CDR3 spans 14 residues. From germline, CDR1 is MGHDK and CDR2 SYGVNS. Trimming took off 3 bases at V and 6 bases at J, with 12 bases between the two ends. In DNA, the CDR3 is TGTGCCAGCAGTGAGTGCAGGGTGCGTCAGCCCCAGCATTTT. Translated, it gives CASSECRVRQPQHF. Together with reference TRBV25-1 and TRBJ1-5, the CDR3 gives the full variable domain: EADIYQTPRYLVIGTGKKITLECSQTMGHDKMYWYQQDPGMELHLIHYSYGVNSTEKGDLSSESTVSRIRTEHFPLTLESARPSHTSQYLCASSECRVRQPQHFGDGTRLSIL.

This clonotype has ten or more counts. Germline and junction disagree at one end, which may indicate a read error. The chain carries TRBV5-1 and TRBJ2-3; TRBD1 matches 7 bases. The CDR3 sequence is 14 residues long. Germline V lookup: CDR1 SGHRS, CDR2 YFSETQ. The CDR3 is CASSPGQSTDTQYF. In nucleotides, the CDR3 is TGTGCCAGCAGCCCGGGACAGAGCACAGATACGCAGTATTTT.

In its sample, this clonotype was seen a few times. The chain has TRBV27 and TRBJ1-5, with D tentatively TRBD1 (5 bases). The V gene lost 6 bases and the J gene lost 7 bases, with 13 bases spanning the gap. This CDR3 region has 13 residues. Germline V gene sequence: CDR1 MNHEY, CDR2 SMNVEV (reference sequence). DNA of the CDR3: TGTGCCAGCAGGGTGGGGGTGAGACAGCCCCAGCATTTT. Protein sequence: CASRVGVRQPQHF.

This clonotype was observed many times. The rearrangement uses TRBV6-1 and TRBJ1-2, with TRBD1 matching over 7 bases. V was clipped by 6 bases and J by 8 bases; unmatched bases: 9. CDR3 length: 13 amino acids. The germline CDR1 and CDR2 sequences are MNHNS and SASEGT. The CDR3 reads CASRPDRAGGYTF. CDR3 coding DNA: TGTGCCAGCAGACCCGACAGGGCGGGGGGCTACACCTTC.

The rearrangement uses TRBV20-1 and TRBJ1-1, with no clear D. The germline V gene encodes CDR1 DFQATT and CDR2 SNEGSKA (reference sequence). V was trimmed by 3 bases and J by 0 bases, leaving 8 bases between them. The CDR3 loop spans 13 amino acids. CDR3 nucleotides: TGCAGTGCTAGCCAGGTGATGAACACTGAAGCTTTCTTT. Its protein is CSASQVMNTEAFF.

This chain uses TRBV13 with TRBJ2-7; D not resolved. Trimming took 0 bases from V and 4 from J, leaving 13 bases between them. The CDR3 runs to 15 residues. CDR1 PRHDT and CDR2 FYEKMQ come from the germline V gene (reference sequence). In DNA, the CDR3 is TGTGCCAGCAGCTTAGGACGGATGGGTTATTACGAGCAGTACTTC. It codes for CASSLGRMGYYEQYF.

A few counts support this clonotype. The chain has TRBV5-1 and TRBJ2-4, with 8 bases that match TRBD2. Germline V gene sequence: CDR1 SGHRS, CDR2 YFSETQ. The V segment lost 3 bases and the J segment 5 bases; nucleotides outside the gene matches: 4. CDR3 length equals 14 residues. The CDR3 reads CASSSPGGENIQYF. CDR3 nucleotide sequence: TGCGCCAGCAGCTCCCCCGGGGGGGAAAACATTCAGTACTTC.

Remarks on this clonotype: Sequence at one end of the junction differs from germline and may be a read error. V is TRBV29-1 and J is TRBJ2-5; no definite D call. CDR1 SQVTM and CDR2 ANQGSEA come from the germline V gene. CDR3 length: 12 residues. CDR3 loop: CSVAHRQDTQYF. Written as DNA, the CDR3 is TGCAGCGTTGCCCACAGACAAGATACCCAGTACTTC.

There are many counts of this clonotype. The V and J genes are TRBV5-1 and TRBJ2-1; 8 nucleotides align to TRBD2. The CDR3 is made up of 15 amino acids. Germline CDR1 reads SGHRS; CDR2 reads YFSETQ. V shed 6 bases, J shed 3 bases, and the junction held 8 bases outside the gene matches. CDR3: CASTTAGGIYNEQFF. As DNA, the CDR3 is TGCGCCAGCACCACTGCGGGGGGAATCTACAATGAGCAGTTCTTC.

This clonotype occurred a few times. This chain connects TRBV7-2 to TRBJ1-3; D is ambiguous. Deletions cut 7 bases from V and 3 bases from J, with 13 bases between. The CDR3 runs 14 residues. The germline V gene has CDR1 SGHTA and CDR2 FQGNSA. The CDR3 loop reads CASTQSVGGNTIYF. The CDR3 DNA reads as TGTGCCAGCACCCAATCGGTCGGTGGAAACACCATATATTTT.

The rearrangement uses TRBV4-3 and TRBJ2-7; possibly TRBD1 for D (5 bases). Germline CDR1 and CDR2: LGHNA and YSLEER. The CDR3 contains 14 residues. The V end was cut by 2 bases, the J end by 0 bases, with 8 bases between. The CDR3 sequence: CASSQKGYSYEQYF. CDR3 nucleotides: TGCGCCAGCAGCCAAAAGGGGTACTCCTACGAGCAGTACTTC.

In this sample, this clonotype turned up many times. The chain links TRBV25-1 to TRBJ2-1; 11 nucleotides align to TRBD2. Looked up from germline, CDR1 is MGHDK and CDR2 is SYGVNS. The V and J ends lost 1 base and 10 bases, in that order; junction bases with no gene match: 9. This CDR3 region has 16 residues. In nucleotides, the CDR3 is TGTGCCAGCAGTGAATGGGCTAGCGGGAGGTTAATGGAGCAGTTCTTC. The encoded protein is CASSEWASGRLMEQFF.

The rearrangement uses TRBV25-1 and TRBJ1-1, with D possibly TRBD1 on 5 matching bases. In germline, CDR1 is MGHDK, CDR2 SYGVNS. The CDR3 loop spans 13 amino acids. Trimming cost V 8 bases and J 0 bases, with 10 bases left between them. The DNA for the CDR3 is TGTGCCAGCGCCTTGACAGTGAACACTGAAGCTTTCTTT. It encodes CASALTVNTEAFF.

This clonotype was observed a few times. V and J are TRBV29-1 and TRBJ2-1; 9 nucleotides line up with TRBD2. Germline CDR1 SQVTM, CDR2 ANQGSEA. The junction had 6 bases not matched to a gene; V was cut back by 6 bases and J by 0 bases. This CDR3 is 15 amino acids long. This CDR3 reads CSVRLAGSSYNEQFF. The CDR3 DNA is TGCAGCGTGAGGCTAGCGGGAAGCTCCTACAATGAGCAGTTCTTC.